This T cell receptor beta chain was sequenced for a study of blood T cell repertoires in COVID-19. The V gene end was trimmed by 4 bases and the J gene end by 5 bases; junction bases not matched to a gene: 5. The germline V gene encodes CDR1 SGHRS and CDR2 YFSETQ. The CDR3 runs 14 residues. Only in-frame clones appear in the TCRdb table, and some are missing; sequencing was by immunoSEQ multiplex PCR. The table shows 310,000 or so clones, with approximately 86% occurring only once. Sequenced input: PBMCs or T cells enriched from blood (not recorded which). The chain employs TRBV5-1 and TRBJ2-1, with 8 bases identical to TRBD2. The receptor was isolated from a woman younger than 35 who had recovered from COVID-19. The CDR3 reads CASSRGGGNNEQFF. CDR3 nucleotide sequence: TGCGCCAGCAGCCGGGGGGGCGGCAACAATGAGCAGTTCTTC.